This T cell receptor (beta chain) was documented in a study of T cell responses to AZD1222 COVID-19 vaccine. Turning to this clone: As yet, its antigen is unknown.

Sequencing used immunoSEQ multiplex PCR; TCRdb keeps in-frame clones, though not all of them. The sample contains some 98,000 clones, 70% to 90% of which appear only once. The germline gives CDR1 LGHDT, CDR2 YNNKEL (reference sequence). The CDR3 length is 12 residues. Trimming took off 1 base at V and 7 bases at J, with 7 bases between the two ends. Study-wide results and caveats: Among the donors, most were white British and more were female, and clonal diversity was possibly underestimated.

The rearrangement joins TRBV3-1 (or the pseudogene TRBV3-2) to TRBJ1-1; D unresolved. This receptor was taken from an adult in good health. The source was peripheral blood, collected on day 0 of AZD1222 vaccination. The CDR3 DNA reads TGTGCCAGCAGCCAAGGGGTTGGTGAAGCTTTCTTT. This encodes CASSQGVGEAFF.